This T cell receptor (beta chain) was identified in a study of regulatory T cells in long-lasting Graves disease. In building TCR beta libraries, iRepertoire HTBI primers were used together with Arm-PCR of CDR3 regions. Via MiXCR, TCRdb re-called the multiplex PCR reads, giving one row per CDR3 protein. The data show over 500,000 distinct CDR3 sequences, with 16% seen just once and 9.5% to 15% held by the top ten. Sample time point: newly diagnosed GD, antithyroid drugs for less than 3 months. Making the TCR library involved RNA that had been extracted from PBMCs. Recruitment took place at an endocrinology department in Xi'an, China. The CDR3 consists of 16 residues. Trimming pared 0 bases from V and 4 bases from J, leaving 15 bases between. Germline lookup yields CDR1 LGHNA and CDR2 YNFKEQ. The same specimen was also included in a second study, on T cells in Graves' hyperthyroidism and ophthalmopathy. That work adds: A set of HTBI primers served as the primers for a first-round RT-PCR of the TCR CDR3.

The source material was peripheral blood mononuclear cells (PBMCs), sampled at new diagnosis, from a patient treated with antithyroid drugs. This receptor was identified in a man between 18 and 29 years old with Graves disease. V is TRBV4-2 and J is TRBJ1-2, with D perhaps matching TRBD1 (5 bases). CDR3: CASSQDPGLGGYGYTF. The CDR3, as DNA: TGTGCCAGCAGCCAAGATCCCGGCTTGGGGGGCTATGGCTACACCTTC.